These T cell receptor beta chains were read from a single sample in a study of tumor-infiltrating lymphocytes in primary liver carcinoma. In TCRdb, the multiplex PCR reads were re-called with MiXCR into one record per CDR3 protein. The top ten hold 37% of the sample, which has around 37,000 distinct CDR3 sequences, roughly 77% seen once. The sequencing sample was made of tumor-adjacent normal liver tissue. Every receptor here comes from a man aged 40-50 years with primary liver carcinoma and hepatitis B virus infection. Both conserved end residues are trimmed from each CDR3. Clone sizes are given selectively: once, few, many, or a class where the clone is expanded.

CDR3 protein	clone size	V gene
SVDLSRANTNEHF	-	TRBV29-1
STMTSGIDTPYEQY	-	TRBV29-1
TSLFRQAGANVLT	-	TRBV2
SGVWSGSYNEQF	-	TRBV29-1
ASSNRDGGLSSYEQY	-	TRBV4-1
ASRAAHGRGTDTQY	few	TRBV2
ASRRVKAYEQY	-	TRBV6-5
ANTLAGLNNEQF	-	TRBV7-8
ASSFHGTNGTRNIQY	-	TRBV11-1
ASTLNGRAGTDTQY	-	TRBV5-1
SVEGGQGLHYGYT	medium-sized	TRBV29-1
ASSLSDKDQY	-	TRBV7-9
ASSQDGTSGNPHNERF	-	TRBV14
ASSPDSLAGAYEQY	-	TRBV6-1
ASPPRGVTGIESF	-	TRBV18
ATSDPSTSGVYEQY	-	TRBV24-1
ASSLSRSDTQY	-	TRBV14
ASSSYGVAEKLF	-	TRBV7-8
ASTTSAAAKNIQY	-	TRBV11-2
ARSEIGLAKNIQY	-	TRBV6-1
ASSQGLAGVLTYNEQF	-	TRBV5-6
ANMLDGDPGNTIY	-	TRBV11-2
ASSLEGATQHQH	-	TRBV28
ASSIGKTSGASPFGNEQF	-	TRBV11-1
SAPVRGGDTGELF	medium-sized	TRBV29-1
AISLGQASSYNEQF	-	TRBV11-1
ASSFTGGFRAEQY	-	TRBV5-1
ASSLAGDYTEAF	-	TRBV5-1
ASSAVAAWVNIEQL	-	TRBV14
ASSSLLASTDTQY	-	TRBV7-3
AGIPREDLLTQY	-	TRBV12-3/TRBV12-4
NARVQGSPLRPQY	-	TRBV20-1
ASTWIGGGNTEAF	few	TRBV6-5
ASSPGLAGTGQY	-	TRBV28
ASISGTGDNIHY	-	TRBV11-2
AWSEGSSGVNEQF	many	TRBV30
GSSLRGATQPQY	-	TRBV6-1
ANKASTDTQY	-	TRBV6-1
ASSFYGLAGEQETQY	-	TRBV5-1
SVEDTSQNTGANVLT	many	TRBV29-1
ASNRGDYEQF	-	TRBV12-3/TRBV12-4
ASSSPGTSSTMGARETQY	-	TRBV5-1
ATSEGYYNTGELL	-	TRBV24-1
TSSLGYQEQF	few	TRBV11-2
SVGVGVNEQF	few	TRBV29-1
ASGRALCLAGENEQF	once	TRBV5-5
ASSDVTGWVNNEQF	-	TRBV14
ARSEVLAGDLEHF	-	TRBV10-2
SVEDGTSQETQY	large	TRBV29-1
SVGQVYNEQF	-	TRBV29-1